Shown below are 29 T cell receptor beta chains from a single sample sequenced in a study of OX40 agonist ivuxolimab in advanced cancers. Using immunoSEQ multiplex PCR, the repertoire was profiled, and TCRdb retains in-frame clones only, with some absent. The repertoire holds more than 25,000 clones, with 70% to 85% as singletons. Sequences were derived from CD4+ or CD8+ T cells sorted from blood, sampled in a trial of the OX40 agonist ivuxolimab. These receptors were obtained from an adult with an advanced solid tumor such as melanoma, head and neck, liver or kidney cancer.

The chain combines TRBV9 with TRBJ1-1; tentatively, D is TRBD1 (5 bases). Trimming removed 2 bases at V and 3 bases at J, with 17 bases between. Per germline, CDR1 SGDLS and CDR2 YYNGEE. The CDR3 runs to 16 residues. Here the CDR3 DNA reads TGTGCCAGCAGCGTTTCGACAGACGGTCGGGACACTGAAGCTTTCTTT. It specifies CASSVSTDGRDTEAFF.

V is TRBV11-2 and J is TRBJ2-5; D not resolved. The CDR3 runs 14 residues. The ends were cut back, 0 bases at V and 4 bases at J, with 9 bases in the middle. In germline, CDR1 is SGHAT, CDR2 FQNNGV. Here the CDR3 DNA reads TGTGCCAGCAGCTTAGATTTTGGCCGAGAGACCCAGTACTTC. Residues: CASSLDFGRETQYF.

V gene TRBV4-3 combines with J gene TRBJ1-2, with D perhaps TRBD1 (6 bases). Germline loops: CDR1 LGHNA, CDR2 YSLEER. CDR3 length: 15 amino acids. V lost 5 bases and J lost 0, with 13 bases in between. The CDR3 DNA reads TGCGCCAGCAGCTCAACAGGGCTAGCTAACTATGGCTACACCTTC. It specifies CASSSTGLANYGYTF.

This chain joins TRBV6-1 and TRBJ1-1; the D gene is possibly TRBD1 (5 bases). V lost 1 base and J 1 base, leaving 10 bases between the germline ends. Germline CDR1 MNHNS, CDR2 SASEGT. There are 15 residues in the CDR3. CDR3 amino acids: CASSEVGDWNTEAFF. The CDR3 DNA is TGTGCCAGCAGTGAAGTGGGGGATTGGAACACTGAAGCTTTCTTT.

CDR3 sequence (DNA): TGTGCCAGCCGGCTAGCGGGGCAAGAGACCCAGTACTTC. It codes for CASRLAGQETQYF. The rearrangement links TRBV13 to TRBJ2-5; 9 nucleotides align to TRBD2. Unmatched junction bases numbered 3, after V lost 8 bases and J lost 2 bases. The CDR3 runs to 13 residues. The germline CDR1 and CDR2 sequences are PRHDT and FYEKMQ (reference sequence). The full variable domain, rest sourced from reference TRBV13 and TRBJ2-5, is AAGVIQSPRHLIKEKRETATLKCYPIPRHDTVYWYQQGPGQDPQFLISFYEKMQSDKGSIPDRFSAQQFSDYHSELNMSSLELGDSALYFCASRLAGQETQYFGPGTRLLVL.

This chain links TRBV9 with TRBJ1-2; D remains unclear. The CDR3 length is 13 residues. Germline loops: CDR1 SGDLS, CDR2 YYNGEE. Trimming removed 4 bases at V and 8 bases at J, with 15 bases between. The CDR3 DNA follows: TGTGCCAGCAGCCCTAAAGAGCTATGGGGCTACACCTTC. Its protein product is CASSPKELWGYTF.

The V and J genes are TRBV27 and TRBJ2-7, with D tentatively TRBD2 (5 bases). Germline V gives CDR1 MNHEY, CDR2 SMNVEV (reference sequence). The ends were cut back, 8 bases at V and 3 bases at J, with 14 bases in the middle. The CDR3 is made up of 13 amino acids. CDR3 sequence (DNA): TGTGCCAGCTCCCTGAACGGAGGCTACGAGCAGTACTTC. This codes for CASSLNGGYEQYF.

This chain links TRBV7-9 with TRBJ2-2, with D perhaps matching TRBD1 (5 bases). This CDR3 comprises 15 residues. CDR1 SEHNR and CDR2 FQNEAQ come from the germline V gene (reference sequence). Trimming removed 4 bases at V and 4 bases at J, with 13 bases between. DNA for the CDR3: TGTGCCAGCAGCTCTAACCAGGGTGGCACCGGGGAGCTGTTTTTT. Translating it yields CASSSNQGGTGELFF.

The rearrangement uses TRBV21-1 and TRBJ2-7. TRBV21-1 has pseudogene status. This CDR3 has 12 residues. The CDR3 sequence: CASTHGIYEQYF. The CDR3, as DNA: TGTGCCAGCACCCATGGAATCTACGAGCAGTACTTC.

The CDR3 region has the DNA TGTGCCAGCAGTACCTCGTGGGGCTCTGGAAACACCATATATTTT. Encoded protein: CASSTSWGSGNTIYF. The chain carries TRBV6-5 and TRBJ1-3; D call uncertain. Germline CDR1 reads MNHEY; CDR2 reads SVGAGI. The CDR3 sequence is 15 residues long. V gave up 5 bases and J gave up 0 bases, with 11 bases separating them.

V gene TRBV6-5 combines with J gene TRBJ2-3; D is undetermined. This CDR3 is built from 12 residues. V gave up 8 bases and J gave up 6 bases, with 12 bases separating them. Per germline, CDR1 MNHEY and CDR2 SVGAGI. Here the CDR3 DNA reads TGTGCCAGCGGGCAACCTCCGGATACGCAGTATTTT. Protein sequence: CASGQPPDTQYF.

The rearrangement links TRBV13 to TRBJ1-2, with D maybe TRBD1 (5 bases). There are 14 residues in the CDR3. Trimming pared 5 bases from V and 4 bases from J, leaving 14 bases between. Germline-derived CDR1 and CDR2 are PRHDT and FYEKMQ (reference sequence). CDR3: CASSRRDGSYGYTF. CDR3 DNA sequence: TGTGCCAGCAGCCGGAGGGACGGCTCCTATGGCTACACCTTC.

This clone showed up just once. V usage is TRBV27 and J usage is TRBJ2-1; D remains ambiguous. CDR1 and CDR2 from the germline V gene are MNHEY and SMNVEV (reference sequence). The CDR3 is 16 residues long. V lost 3 bases and J lost 1, with 13 bases in between. The CDR3 DNA follows: TGTGCCAGCAGTTTCTACTTGCTGGGATCCTACAATGAGCAGTTCTTC. This encodes CASSFYLLGSYNEQFF.

This clone was seen a handful of times. V and J are TRBV4-1 and TRBJ2-7; D gene unclear. Germline lookup yields CDR1 MGHRA and CDR2 YSYEKL. Trimming removed 5 bases from V and 8 bases from J, with 16 bases in between. This CDR3 is built from 13 residues. CDR3 DNA sequence: TGCGCCAGCAGCTCAACATTCGGATACAAGCAGTACTTC. This translates into CASSSTFGYKQYF.

V and J are TRBV10-3 and TRBJ2-7; D not certain. The germline V gene has CDR1 ENHRY and CDR2 SYGVKD. V was trimmed by 8 bases and J by 3 bases, leaving 14 bases between them. This CDR3 has 13 amino acids. CDR3 DNA sequence: TGTGCCATCCGGTCGGGCACCGACTACGAGCAGTACTTC. This encodes CAIRSGTDYEQYF.

V and J are TRBV19 and TRBJ1-4; D call uncertain. This CDR3 has 14 residues. The germline CDR1 and CDR2 sequences are LNHDA and SQIVND (reference sequence). Between the trimmed V and J ends, which lost 7 bases and 0 bases, there was a span of 9 bases. The CDR3 protein is CASTQFATNEKLFF. The CDR3 region has the DNA TGTGCCAGTACCCAATTTGCAACTAATGAAAAACTGTTTTTT.

The chain links TRBV7-6 to TRBJ1-3; a possible D gene is TRBD1 (5 bases). Trimming shortened V by 5 bases and J by 2 bases, and 13 bases separated the two germline ends. The CDR3 runs to 15 residues. In germline, CDR1 is SGHVS, CDR2 FNYEAQ. The CDR3 nucleotides read TGTGCCAGCAGCCAGGGTCTGGGGGCTGGAAACACCATATATTTT. It yields the protein CASSQGLGAGNTIYF. The full variable domain, completed using reference TRBV7-6 and TRBJ1-3, is GAGVSQSPRYKVTKRGQDVALRCDPISGHVSLYWYRQALGQGPEFLTYFNYEAQQDKSGLPNDRFSAERPEGSISTLTIQRTEQRDSAMYRCASSQGLGAGNTIYFGEGSWLTVV.

The J gene is TRBJ2-7, the V gene TRBV7-9; TRBD2 might be the D (6 bases). Germline-derived CDR1 and CDR2 are SEHNR and FQNEAQ (reference sequence). The V end was cut by 5 bases, the J end by 4 bases, with 12 bases between. CDR3 length: 13 residues. The CDR3 nucleotides read TGTGCCAGCAGCCCCCGGGAGAAATACGAGCAGTACTTC. Amino acid sequence: CASSPREKYEQYF.

This clone was seen more than once but under ten times. The gene calls are TRBV27 and TRBJ2-1; no firm D call. Germline V gene lookup returns CDR1 MNHEY and CDR2 SMNVEV (reference sequence). The CDR3 is 13 amino acids. The germline V and J ends were trimmed by 3 bases and 6 bases, with 9 bases remaining between them. CDR3 sequence: CASSFFAGNEQFF. The CDR3 DNA is TGTGCCAGCAGTTTTTTTGCTGGCAATGAGCAGTTCTTC.

The CDR3 loop is CASSPTGGSEQFF. Here the CDR3 DNA reads TGTGCCAGCAGCCCCACCGGGGGCAGTGAGCAGTTCTTC. The V gene is TRBV7-9, the J gene TRBJ2-1; D might be TRBD1 or TRBD2, each matching 6 bases. Germline assignment: CDR1 SEHNR and CDR2 FQNEAQ (reference sequence). This CDR3 has 13 residues. Trimming cost V 5 bases and J 9 bases, with 14 bases left between them.

CDR3 loop: CASSGGDNGYTF. The CDR3 nucleotides read TGTGCCAGCAGTGGAGGGGACAATGGCTACACCTTC. V usage is TRBV2 and J usage is TRBJ1-2, with D perhaps matching TRBD1 (6 bases). The CDR3 contains 12 residues. In germline, CDR1 is SNHLY, CDR2 FYNNEI. The germline V and J ends were trimmed by 4 bases and 6 bases, with 9 bases remaining between them.

This clone appeared once. Mismatch with germline at one junction end may stem from a read error. This chain uses TRBV2 with TRBJ1-2, with D tentatively TRBD1 (5 bases). The CDR3 extends over 14 amino acids. The germline V gene has CDR1 SNHLY and CDR2 FYNNEI. CDR3 protein: CASSEETREEVSIF. The CDR3 coding sequence is TGTGCCAGCAGTGAAGAGACCAGGGAGGAGGTCAGCATCTTC.

The chain has TRBV29-1 and TRBJ1-2; D uncertain. The germline V and J ends were trimmed by 4 bases and 2 bases, with 17 bases remaining between them. Germline CDR1 reads SQVTM; CDR2 reads ANQGSEA. CDR3 length equals 15 residues. CDR3 sequence: CSVVAGPLANYGYTF. The CDR3 bases are TGCAGCGTTGTGGCAGGACCCTTGGCCAACTATGGCTACACCTTC.

The chain has TRBV2 and TRBJ2-5; D is perhaps TRBD2 (5 bases). The J call may be faulty, since TRBJ2-7 better matches the DNA end. The germline V gene encodes CDR1 SNHLY and CDR2 FYNNEI. The CDR3 contains 13 residues. CDR3 nucleotides: TGTGCCAGCAGTGAGGCCGGGGACTACGAGCAGTACTTC. Protein product: CASSEAGDYEQYF.

The rearrangement uses TRBV19 and TRBJ1-1, with 9 bases lining up with TRBD1. The germline gives CDR1 LNHDA, CDR2 SQIVND (reference sequence). The CDR3 loop spans 15 amino acids. V trimming: 1 base; J trimming: 4 bases; junction bases outside the gene matches: 4. The CDR3 loop reads CASSIGTGATTEAFF. In DNA form, the CDR3 reads TGTGCCAGTAGTATAGGGACAGGGGCGACCACTGAAGCTTTCTTT.

The chain combines TRBV11-1 with TRBJ2-3, with D perhaps matching TRBD2 (5 bases). Looked up from germline, CDR1 is SGHAT and CDR2 is FQDESV (reference sequence). V lost 5 bases and J 0 bases, leaving 18 bases between the germline ends. CDR3 length: 17 amino acids. In nucleotides, the CDR3 is TGTGCCAGCAGCCCGGCAATAGCGATAGGGAGCACAGATACGCAGTATTTT. Its protein is CASSPAIAIGSTDTQYF.

This chain links TRBV19 with TRBJ2-2; 7 bases line up with TRBD2. Germline V gene lookup returns CDR1 LNHDA and CDR2 SQIVND (reference sequence). Germline trimming cut 5 bases from V and 0 bases from J; bases unmatched to any gene: 3. The CDR3 runs 15 residues. CDR3 DNA: TGTGCCAGTAGTTTCACTAGCGCGAACACCGGGGAGCTGTTTTTT. Its translation: CASSFTSANTGELFF.

The gene calls are TRBV7-2 and TRBJ2-1; D unresolved. The germline gives CDR1 SGHTA, CDR2 FQGNSA. V was clipped by 10 bases and J by 0 bases, with 16 bases between them. There are 15 residues in the CDR3. In nucleotides, the CDR3 is TGTGCCACCCTATCCGGAGCCAGCTCCTACAATGAGCAGTTCTTC. It specifies CATLSGASSYNEQFF. Combining the CDR3 with reference TRBV7-2 and TRBJ2-1 gives the whole variable domain GAGVSQSPSNKVTEKGKDVELRCDPISGHTALYWYRQSLGQGLEFLIYFQGNSAPDKSGLPSDRFSAERTGGSVSTLTIQRTQQEDSAVYLCATLSGASSYNEQFFGPGTRLTVL.

The genes are TRBV2 and TRBJ1-2, with D uncertain. Germline CDR1 is SNHLY and CDR2 is FYNNEI. V dropped 7 bases and J dropped 2 bases, with 14 bases sitting between them. The CDR3 runs to 14 residues. The CDR3 DNA sequence: TGTGCCAGCATAGCCCTCGGTTTCAACTATGGCTACACCTTC. This translates into CASIALGFNYGYTF. Combining the CDR3 with reference TRBV2 and TRBJ1-2 gives the whole variable domain EPEVTQTPSHQVTQMGQEVILRCVPISNHLYFYWYRQILGQKVEFLVSFYNNEISEKSEIFDDQFSVERPDGSNFTLKIRSTKLEDSAMYFCASIALGFNYGYTFGSGTRLTVV.